The next 23 T cell receptor beta chains were all read from a single sample in a study of blood T cell repertoires in COVID-19. Produced via immunoSEQ multiplex PCR; TCRdb's table is partial and in-frame only. The table has around 440,000 clones, approximately 88% seen once. Sample: peripheral blood. The receptor set was obtained from a woman between 50 and 59 years old with COVID-19, enrolled during active disease.

This clone showed up just a few times. V is TRBV2 and J is TRBJ1-5; D ambiguous. The germline V and J ends were trimmed by 6 bases and 7 bases, with 13 bases remaining between them. Germline V gene lookup returns CDR1 SNHLY and CDR2 FYNNEI. The CDR3 runs to 13 residues. The CDR3: CASSAYRVQPQHF. CDR3 nucleotides: TGTGCCAGCAGCGCCTATCGGGTGCAGCCCCAGCATTTT.

V usage is TRBV30 and J usage is TRBJ1-1, with TRBD1 matching 8 bases. The CDR3 extends over 12 amino acids. V was pared by 3 bases and J by 5 bases, with 2 bases of the junction left unmatched. From germline, CDR1 is GTSNPN and CDR2 SVGIG (reference sequence). The CDR3 nucleotides are TGTGCCTGGAGGGACAGGGCTACTGAAGCTTTCTTT. Protein sequence: CAWRDRATEAFF.

The CDR3 DNA sequence: TGCAGCGTTGGTCGTCCGGCGGGAGCAGGCTACACCTTC. This codes for CSVGRPAGAGYTF. The chain couples TRBV29-1 to TRBJ1-2; D unresolved. This CDR3 region has 13 residues. Germline-derived CDR1 and CDR2 are SQVTM and ANQGSEA. V lost 4 bases and J 8 bases, leaving 17 bases between the germline ends. The full variable domain, with the rest looked up from reference TRBV29-1 and TRBJ1-2, is SAVISQKPSRDICQRGTSLTIQCQVDSQVTMMFWYRQQPGQSLTLIATANQGSEATYESGFVIDKFPISRPNLTFSTLTVSNMSPEDSSIYLCSVGRPAGAGYTFGSGTRLTVV.

The rearrangement uses TRBV4-1 and TRBJ2-3; D possibly corresponds to TRBD2 (5 bases). The CDR3 has 15 amino acids. Deletions cut 4 bases from V and 2 bases from J, with 13 bases between. Germline CDR1 reads MGHRA; CDR2 reads YSYEKL. The CDR3 DNA follows: TGCGCCAGCAGCCCCCACCCAGCGGTCACAGATACGCAGTATTTT. Translating gives CASSPHPAVTDTQYF.

This clone was picked up one time. The chain links TRBV3-1 (or the pseudogene TRBV3-2) to TRBJ2-1; 7 nucleotides align to TRBD2. The J segment lost 5 bases and the V segment lost 0 bases, leaving 7 bases of the junction unmatched. The CDR3 has 16 amino acids. From germline, CDR1 is LGHDT and CDR2 YNNKEL (reference sequence). The CDR3 DNA follows: TGTGCCAGCAGCCAAGATACGAGCGGGGTTGACAATGAGCAGTTCTTC. Protein: CASSQDTSGVDNEQFF.

The CDR3 loop is CASIGQGIYEQYF. The DNA for the CDR3 is TGTGCCAGCATAGGACAGGGGATCTACGAGCAGTACTTC. The chain combines TRBV2 with TRBJ2-7, with 9 bases identical to TRBD1. Per the germline V gene, CDR1 is SNHLY and CDR2 is FYNNEI. Trimming at V came to 7 bases and at J to 3 bases, leaving 4 bases not matched to a gene. CDR3 length: 13 residues.

This chain links TRBV27 with TRBJ2-7, with 8 nucleotides matching TRBD1. Trimming at V came to 10 bases and at J to 2 bases, leaving 10 bases not matched to a gene. Germline CDR1 is MNHEY and CDR2 is SMNVEV (reference sequence). CDR3 length: 14 amino acids. CDR3 DNA sequence: TGTGCCACGTCGCGGACAGGGAGACCCTACGAGCAGTACTTC. Encoded protein: CATSRTGRPYEQYF.

The rearrangement links TRBV3-1 (or the pseudogene TRBV3-2) to TRBJ1-2; maybe TRBD1 (6 bases). Trimming took 8 bases from V and 8 from J, leaving 15 bases between them. In germline, CDR1 is LGHDT, CDR2 YNNKEL (reference sequence). The CDR3 totals 12 residues. In nucleotides, the CDR3 is TGTGCCAGCTCGAAAGGGGGAACGGGCTACACCTTC. Protein product: CASSKGGTGYTF.

This chain links TRBV7-3 with TRBJ2-3; a possible D gene is TRBD1 (6 bases). Germline assignment: CDR1 SGHTA and CDR2 FQGTGA. Trimming removed 1 base from V and 1 base from J, with 9 bases in between. This CDR3 spans 15 amino acids. CDR3 coding DNA: TGTGCCAGCAGCTTAAGAGGGGGACGCACAGATACGCAGTATTTT. Its protein is CASSLRGGRTDTQYF.

The gene calls are TRBV7-2 and TRBJ2-7; 7 bases are a match to TRBD2. Germline loops: CDR1 SGHTA, CDR2 FQGNSA. This CDR3 spans 15 amino acids. J was trimmed by 0 bases and V by 1 base; bases with no gene match: 3. CDR3 nucleotide sequence: TGTGCCAGCAGCTTAGTATCGGGGGGCTCCTACGAGCAGTACTTC. This gives the protein CASSLVSGGSYEQYF.

This clone has only one observation. The genes are TRBV12-3 or TRBV12-4 and TRBJ1-2; possibly TRBD1 for D (5 bases). The CDR3 covers 12 residues. V was shortened by 1 base and J by 7 bases, with 7 bases between the two germline ends. CDR3 DNA: TGTGCCAGCAGTTTAGGGCAGGGTGGCTACACCTTC. Residues: CASSLGQGGYTF.

This chain connects TRBV11-3 to TRBJ1-3; 8 nucleotides align to TRBD1. Germline V gene data show CDR1 as SGHNT and CDR2 as YENEEA. V was clipped by 5 bases and J by 0 bases; unmatched bases: 6. The CDR3 extends over 16 amino acids. Written as DNA, the CDR3 is TGTGCCAGCAGCCCAGGACAGGGAAACTCTGGAAACACCATATATTTT. Protein product: CASSPGQGNSGNTIYF.

The genes are TRBV9 and TRBJ2-2; 10 nucleotides align to TRBD1. CDR3 length: 16 amino acids. The germline CDR1 and CDR2 sequences are SGDLS and YYNGEE. V was clipped by 0 bases and J by 3 bases; unmatched bases: 2. CDR3 bases: TGTGCCAGCAGCGTAGCGGGACAGGGGTACACCGGGGAGCTGTTTTTT. Protein product: CASSVAGQGYTGELFF.

The J gene is TRBJ1-5, the V gene TRBV7-6; no clear D. Trimming shortened V by 5 bases and J by 1 base, and 12 bases separated the two germline ends. The CDR3 is made up of 15 amino acids. Germline CDR1 reads SGHVS; CDR2 reads FNYEAQ. The CDR3, as DNA: TGTGCCAGCAGCCCGAGTAGCGGGAGCAATCAGCCCCAGCATTTT. This translates into CASSPSSGSNQPQHF.

This clone was counted a single time. The chain has TRBV2 and TRBJ1-5; D is uncertain. The V and J ends lost 7 bases and 2 bases respectively, with 15 bases between them. Germline lookup yields CDR1 SNHLY and CDR2 FYNNEI. This CDR3 comprises 15 residues. CDR3 sequence (DNA): TGTGCCAGCATGGGAGGCGCCCCAGGCAATCAGCCCCAGCATTTT. This codes for CASMGGAPGNQPQHF.

J is TRBJ1-1 and V is TRBV11-2, with D possibly matching TRBD1 (6 bases). Trimming shortened V by 6 bases and J by 4 bases, and 9 bases separated the two germline ends. CDR3 size: 12 residues. CDR1 SGHAT and CDR2 FQNNGV come from the germline V gene. CDR3 amino acids: CASRRTATEAFF. CDR3 nucleotide sequence: TGTGCCAGCAGACGGACAGCCACTGAAGCTTTCTTT.

The chain uses TRBV6-5 and TRBJ2-1; D possibly corresponds to TRBD2 (6 bases). This CDR3 is built from 16 residues. Germline V gene data show CDR1 as MNHEY and CDR2 as SVGAGI. V was pared by 4 bases and J by 1 base, with 14 bases between. The CDR3 loop reads CASSWGGVPSYNEQFF. Here the CDR3 DNA reads TGTGCCAGCAGTTGGGGCGGGGTCCCTTCCTACAATGAGCAGTTCTTC.

The CDR3 region is CASSTGSNQPQHF. The DNA of the CDR3 is TGTGCCAGCTCCACGGGGAGCAATCAGCCCCAGCATTTT. The J gene is TRBJ1-5, the V gene TRBV12-3 or TRBV12-4, with no clear D. There are 13 residues in the CDR3. The V and J ends lost 8 bases and 1 base respectively, with 9 bases between them.

The chain is built from TRBV4-1 and TRBJ2-4, with D possibly being TRBD1 (5 bases). The CDR3 is 16 amino acids. Germline V gives CDR1 MGHRA, CDR2 YSYEKL. V gave up 3 bases and J gave up 4 bases, with 16 bases separating them. The CDR3 loop is CASSQPPRQSKNIQYF. As DNA, the CDR3 is TGCGCCAGCAGCCAGCCGCCCCGACAGTCAAAAAACATTCAGTACTTC.

A remark on this clone: This same CDR3 is encoded by further DNA sequences in the sample. J is TRBJ2-5 and V is TRBV10-3, with TRBD1 as a possible D gene (5 bases). V shed 3 bases and J shed 2 bases, with 10 bases lying between them. The length of the CDR3 is 14 residues. Germline V gene data show CDR1 as ENHRY and CDR2 as SYGVKD. This CDR3 reads CAISDSGLQETQYF. CDR3 in DNA: TGTGCCATCAGTGACTCAGGGTTACAAGAGACCCAGTACTTC.

The J gene is TRBJ1-5, the V gene TRBV7-8; 8 bases map to TRBD1. After removal of 1 base from V and 1 base from J, the junction contained 6 bases not matched to a gene. Per the germline V gene, CDR1 is SGHVS and CDR2 is FQNEAQ. This CDR3 contains 17 residues. CDR3 amino acids: CASSLETGDWSNQPQHF. The CDR3 DNA follows: TGTGCCAGCAGCTTAGAGACAGGGGATTGGAGCAATCAGCCCCAGCATTTT.

The J gene is TRBJ1-1, the V gene TRBV6-5; 10 bases are shared with TRBD1. The ends lost 6 bases at V and 6 bases at J; junction bases unmatched: 7. Germline CDR1 reads MNHEY; CDR2 reads SVGAGI. The CDR3 spans 14 residues. CDR3 in DNA: TGTGCCAGCAGCCTGGACAGGGGGGGGTCTGAAGCTTTCTTT. It encodes CASSLDRGGSEAFF.

This clone has just one count. The chain is built from TRBV7-9 and TRBJ1-2, with D tentatively TRBD1 (5 bases). The CDR3 runs to 14 residues. V shed 1 base and J shed 3 bases, with 9 bases lying between them. Germline V gene data show CDR1 as SEHNR and CDR2 as FQNEAQ (reference sequence). CDR3 protein: CASSLVGQDYGYTF. CDR3 DNA sequence: TGTGCCAGCAGCTTAGTGGGGCAAGACTATGGCTACACCTTC. Full variable domain (missing parts from reference TRBV7-9 and TRBJ1-2): DTGVSQNPRHKITKRGQNVTFRCDPISEHNRLYWYRQTLGQGPEFLTYFQNEAQLEKSRLLSDRFSAERPKGSFSTLEIQRTEQGDSAMYLCASSLVGQDYGYTFGSGTRLTVV.